The rows below give T cell receptor beta chains drawn from one sample of a study of blood T cells in healthy people across ages. TCRdb ran MiXCR on the 5' RACE reads and lists one entry per CDR3 protein. This repertoire shows approximately 800,000 distinct CDR3 sequences, less than 70% found once; its top ten account for about 38%. Sample: blood. These receptors came from an elderly man in good health. Each CDR3 is given with its conserved first and last residue. A D gene is named only where the DNA matches it firmly. Clone size is given for some rows only: seen once, a few or many times, or a class if the clone is expanded.

TRBJ1-5 | TRBV20-1 | TRBD1 | NA | TGCAGTGCTAGGCCCGGGACAGGCAATCAGCCCCAGCATTTT | CSARPGTGNQPQHF
TRBJ2-5 | TRBV7-2 | TRBD2 | NA | TGTGCCAGCAGCGTGCGGGGGGCCCCCTACGAACAGTACTTC | CASSVRGAPYEQYF
TRBJ1-2 | TRBV20-1 | NA | NA | TGCAGTGCTAGAGGGAGCCTAGACAGGCGCGCACCATCGAACTATGGCTACACCTTC | CSARGSLDRRAPSNYGYTF
TRBJ2-6 | TRBV20-1 | NA | many | TGCAGTGCTACAGGGCCTGGGGCCAACGTCCTGACTTTC | CSATGPGANVLTF
TRBJ2-7 | TRBV10-3 | NA | few | TGTGCCATCAGTGAGACGAAAGGGCCCTACAATGAGCAGTACTTC | CAISETKGPYNEQYF
TRBJ2-5 | TRBV28 | NA | few | TGTGCCAGCAGTTTAGTAGGTTCCTACAATGAGCAGTACTTC | CASSLVGSYNEQYF
TRBJ2-4 | TRBV10-3 | NA | few | TGTGCCATCGGGGACATCTCCCGGCCTGGGGTTCGGGAGCAGTACTTC | CAIGDISRPGVREQYF
TRBJ1-1 | TRBV11-2 | NA | NA | TGTGCCAGCAGCTGGGGACTCAAGAACACTGAAGCTTTCTTT | CASSWGLKNTEAFF
TRBJ2-1 | TRBV5-4 | NA | NA | TGTGCCAGCAGTCCGGACTTACAGAGCTCCTACAATGAGCAGTTCTTC | CASSPDLQSSYNEQFF
TRBJ1-6 | TRBV28 | NA | NA | TGTGCCAGCAGGCCGGCCGGGCTTCTAGGTTCACCCCTCCACTTT | CASRPAGLLGSPLHF
TRBJ2-1 | TRBV5-6 | TRBD2 | NA | TGTGCCAGCAGCTACACCAGACTAGCGGTCTACAATGAGCAGTTCTTC | CASSYTRLAVYNEQFF
TRBJ2-1 | TRBV11-2 | NA | few | TGTGCCAGCAGCTTAGGTGAAGGGGTCAGTGAGCAGTTCTTC | CASSLGEGVSEQFF
TRBJ2-4 | TRBV6-5 | TRBD2 | NA | TGTGCCAGCAGCCCCGCTTCGGGAGCGGGATTGAACATTCAGTACTTC | CASSPASGAGLNIQYF
TRBJ2-1 | TRBV11-1 | TRBD2 | NA | TGTGCCAGCAGTCTACTAACGACTAGCTCTGGGAAGGAGCAGTTCTTC | CASSLLTTSSGKEQFF
TRBJ2-7 | TRBV18 | NA | few | TGTGCCAGCTCCCTTCACAGGCTAGACGGCGAGCAGTACTTC | CASSLHRLDGEQYF
TRBJ2-5 | TRBV21-1 | NA | NA | TGTGCCAGCAGCCAACCCCGGGGGGCAGGAGAGACCCAGTACTTC | CASSQPRGAGETQYF
TRBJ1-5 | TRBV6-6 | NA | once | TGTGCCAGCAGTTCTTTGGAAGGGATAGGCAATCAGCCCCAGCATTTT | CASSSLEGIGNQPQHF
TRBJ2-7 | TRBV12-3/TRBV12-4 | TRBD2 | few | TGTGCCAGCAGTTTAGCGTCTAGCGGGAGGCCCTCCTACGAGCAGTACTTC | CASSLASSGRPSYEQYF
TRBJ2-7 | TRBV2 | NA | few | TGTGCCAGCAGCCCAGTAGTTACCTACGAGCAGTACTTC | CASSPVVTYEQYF
TRBJ1-2 | TRBV20-1 | NA | NA | TGCAGTGCCCCACCGTGGGGAGGCGGGGATAGCTCCACCTTC | CSAPPWGGGDSSTF
TRBJ1-5 | TRBV5-1 | NA | NA | TGCGCCAGCAGCTTGTCCCCGAATAGCAATCAGCCCCAGCATTTT | CASSLSPNSNQPQHF
TRBJ2-7 | TRBV6-2/TRBV6-3 | NA | NA | TGTGCCAGCAGTCACATGGGAACGGTGAGCTCCTACGAGCAGTACTTC | CASSHMGTVSSYEQYF
TRBJ2-5 | TRBV6-5 | NA | NA | TGTGCCAGCAGTTACACCAGGGACTTGTACCAAGAGACCCAGTACTTC | CASSYTRDLYQETQYF
TRBJ2-3 | TRBV6-2/TRBV6-3 | NA | few | TGTGCCAGCAGTTACGGCCTGGGCAGATACGCGTATTTT | CASSYGLGRYAYF
TRBJ2-5 | TRBV20-1 | TRBD2 | NA | TGCAGTGCTAGAGTTGTGACTAGCGTTCAAGAGACCCAGTACTTC | CSARVVTSVQETQYF
TRBJ2-1 | TRBV6-1 | TRBD2 | NA | TGTGCCAGCAGTCTAGGGAGCGGGAGGTTCAGCCTGGAGCAGTTCTTC | CASSLGSGRFSLEQFF
TRBJ2-7 | TRBV12-3/TRBV12-4 | TRBD1 | few | TGTGCCAGCGGAACGCCCGGACAGGGGCCTAACGAGCAGTACTTC | CASGTPGQGPNEQYF
TRBJ1-2 | TRBV9 | NA | NA | TGTGCCAGCAGCGTCCGACAGAACTATGGCTACACCTTC | CASSVRQNYGYTF
TRBJ2-7 | TRBV27 | NA | NA | TGTGCCAGCAGTTTAATCGGGAGCTCCTACAATGAGCAGTACTTC | CASSLIGSSYNEQYF
TRBJ2-4 | TRBV27 | TRBD1 | NA | TGTGCCAGCAGCAAGGGACAGGGAACCAAAAACATTCAGTACTTC | CASSKGQGTKNIQYF
TRBJ1-2 | TRBV2 | TRBD1 | few | TGTGCCAGCAGTGTGACAGGGGGGAACTATGGCTACACCTTC | CASSVTGGNYGYTF
TRBJ2-7 | TRBV29-1 | NA | few | TGCAGCGTCGTCGACGGTCCCTACGAGCAGTACTTC | CSVVDGPYEQYF
TRBJ2-1 | TRBV24-1 | NA | NA | TGTGCCACCAGTGGGGGGACCTCCTACAATGAGCAGTTCTTC | CATSGGTSYNEQFF
TRBJ2-1 | TRBV24-1 | TRBD2 | few | TGTGCCACCAGTGATTTAACTAGCGGGGTTGGTGAGCAGTTCTTC | CATSDLTSGVGEQFF
TRBJ2-3 | TRBV24-1 | NA | once | TGTGCCACCAGTGATTGGCAAAGGCGGGATACGCAGTATTTT | CATSDWQRRDTQYF
TRBJ2-5 | TRBV7-9 | NA | NA | TGTGCCAGCAGCTTAGTGGACGGAAAAGAGACCCAGTACTTC | CASSLVDGKETQYF